This passage covers 5 T cell receptor beta chains from one sample sequenced in a study of T cell clonality in common variable immunodeficiency. Antigens for these TCRs are unknown. Produced via immunoSEQ multiplex PCR; TCRdb's table is partial and in-frame only. The sample holds roughly 12,000 clones, and no clone turns up only once. Overall study findings and caveats: Common variable immunodeficiency TCR beta sequences reportedly had fewer deletions and N-nucleotide insertions.

The sample was peripheral blood mononuclear cells. These receptors were obtained from a human donor with common variable immunodeficiency.

This clone was detected only a few times. The read terminates 3 residues ahead of where the CDR3 ends, so the germline J gene completes it. The chain links TRBV30 to TRBJ1-2, with 9 nucleotides matching TRBD1. With 8 bases clipped from V and 0 bases from J, the junction kept 4 bases outside the gene matches. Germline values: CDR1 GTSNPN, CDR2 SVGIG (reference sequence). The CDR3 has 13 amino acids. The CDR3 bases that were read are TGTGCCGGTACAGGGGGCTCTAACTATGGC. Translated, it gives CAGTGGSNYG. The complete CDR3 sequence is CAGTGGSNYGYTF.

This clone was detected only a few times. Read data end 3 residues before the CDR3 end; the end is taken from the germline J gene. The rearrangement uses TRBV30 and TRBJ2-7; D is ambiguous. Germline V lookup: CDR1 GTSNPN, CDR2 SVGIG (reference sequence). The ends were cut back, 4 bases at V and 2 bases at J, with 18 bases in the middle. The CDR3 spans 15 residues. The CDR3 sequence is CAWTHPVRPTYEQYF. CDR3 DNA, as far as it was read: TGTGCCTGGACCCACCCAGTTCGTCCCACCTACGAG.

The DNA read from the CDR3 is TGTGCCAGTAGTGGGTTGGACAGGGGTGGGTCACCC. As protein: CASSGLDRGGSP. The whole CDR3 is CASSGLDRGGSPLHF. This rearrangement joins TRBV19 to TRBJ1-6, with 9 positions matching TRBD1. The read finishes 3 residues shy of the CDR3 end, and the germline J gene is used to complete it. With V trimmed by 5 bases and J by 10 bases, 9 bases remained unmatched. Germline CDR1 is LNHDA and CDR2 is SQIVND (reference sequence). The CDR3 consists of 15 residues.

Note on this clone: The read ends 3 residues early relative to the CDR3; the germline J gene fills the gap. This chain links TRBV6-2 or TRBV6-3 with TRBJ1-1; D is possibly TRBD1 (5 bases). Trimming removed 7 bases at V and 3 bases at J, with 24 bases between. Germline CDR1 reads MNHEY; CDR2 reads SVGEGT. The CDR3 length is 17 residues. The CDR3 is CASNFPLEDKLDTEAFF. The part of the CDR3 DNA that was read is TGTGCCAGCAACTTTCCTCTTGAGGACAAGTTGGACACTGAA.

This clone appeared a few times. The part of the CDR3 DNA that was read is TGTGCCAGCAGCTCCGGGACTCCCACTGGC. Protein: CASSSGTPTG. The entire CDR3 protein reads CASSSGTPTGYTF. The chain combines TRBV7-9 with TRBJ1-2; D possibly corresponds to TRBD1 (5 bases). The CDR3 end is not reached by the read, which stops 3 residues before it; the germline J gene fills it in. CDR1 and CDR2 from the germline V gene are SEHNR and FQNEAQ (reference sequence). There are 13 residues in the CDR3. With 4 bases removed from V and 7 bases from J, the gap between germline ends came to 13 bases.